Each of the 22 T cell receptor beta chains below was sequenced from the same sample in a study of shared clonotypes between healthy human individuals. The method was immunoSEQ multiplex PCR; TCRdb's version includes in-frame clones alone and lacks a portion of them. Among 1,100,000 or so clones listed, about four fifths were seen once. The sequenced sample consisted of memory CD4+ T cells from PBMCs. The subset here: CD45RA-negative fraction. These TCRs come from a man in his late teens or twenties in good health. Some clones in this sample may be carry-over from other donors' samples.

The chain is built from TRBV29-1 and TRBJ1-2; D remains ambiguous. Germline V gene data show CDR1 as SQVTM and CDR2 as ANQGSEA. V lost 4 bases and J 6 bases, leaving 12 bases between the germline ends. The CDR3 runs 12 residues. The CDR3 here is CSVAGLRDGYTF. The CDR3 bases are TGCAGCGTTGCGGGCCTTCGGGATGGCTACACCTTC.

This chain connects TRBV28 to TRBJ1-1; no reliable D call. Trimming stripped 3 bases from V and 11 bases from J, with 16 bases between. Looked up from germline, CDR1 is MDHEN and CDR2 is SYDVKM. This CDR3 region has 13 residues. CDR3 DNA: TGTGCCAGCAGTTTCCCCCCGGGGTACACGGCTTTCTTT. It yields the protein CASSFPPGYTAFF.

V gene TRBV6-5 combines with J gene TRBJ1-2, with D unclear. CDR1 is MNHEY, CDR2 SVGAGI, per germline. Trimming removed 6 bases from V and 5 bases from J, with 19 bases in between. The CDR3 consists of 15 residues. The CDR3 here is CASSPYHTPGYGYTF. DNA of the CDR3: TGTGCCAGCAGCCCGTATCACACCCCCGGATATGGCTACACCTTC.

J is TRBJ2-1 and V is TRBV5-6; D gene ambiguous. This CDR3 is 15 amino acids long. V was trimmed by 0 bases and J by 4 bases, leaving 11 bases between them. Germline values: CDR1 SGHDT, CDR2 YYEEEE. CDR3 in DNA: TGTGCCAGCAGCTTGGAACCTAACTCGTACAATGAGCAGTTCTTC. This translates into CASSLEPNSYNEQFF.

The J gene is TRBJ2-7, the V gene TRBV5-1, with D hard to call. V was pared by 6 bases and J by 1 base, with 14 bases between. Germline values: CDR1 SGHRS, CDR2 YFSETQ. The CDR3 runs to 14 residues. CDR3 coding DNA: TGCGCCAGCACCCTGACATTATATTCCTACGAGCAGTACTTC. Protein product: CASTLTLYSYEQYF.

CDR3 region: CASSLGAGVEYGYTF. The CDR3 region has the DNA TGTGCCAGCAGCTTAGGGGCAGGGGTGGAATATGGCTACACCTTC. The genes are TRBV7-9 and TRBJ1-2, with D tentatively TRBD1 (6 bases). The CDR3 is 15 amino acids. V was clipped by 1 base and J by 5 bases, with 14 bases between them. In germline, CDR1 is SEHNR, CDR2 FQNEAQ (reference sequence).

This chain links TRBV5-8 with TRBJ2-4; 8 bases agree with TRBD2. CDR1 and CDR2 from the germline V gene are SGHTS and YDEGEE. CDR3 length: 15 residues. The V segment lost 0 bases and the J segment 6 bases; nucleotides outside the gene matches: 5. The CDR3 DNA reads as TGTGCCAGCAGCTTGGTGGCGGGAGGAGCAAACATTCAGTACTTC. Translation gives CASSLVAGGANIQYF.

Notes on this clone: In the same sample, other DNA sequences code for this CDR3. The chain combines TRBV7-3 with TRBJ2-1; D uncertain. From germline, CDR1 is SGHTA and CDR2 FQGTGA. The CDR3 runs 14 residues. Trimming stripped 3 bases from V and 4 bases from J, with 10 bases between. In DNA, the CDR3 is TGTGCCAGCAGCTTCGGCGGTACTTACAATGAGCAGTTCTTC. This sequence encodes CASSFGGTYNEQFF.

The chain links TRBV5-4 to TRBJ1-1; D perhaps matches TRBD1 (5 bases). This CDR3 has 15 residues. The V gene's germline CDR1 is SGHNT and CDR2 YYREEE (reference sequence). V dropped 7 bases and J dropped 4 bases, with 20 bases sitting between them. CDR3 residues: CASSPEIGHITEAFF. The CDR3 nucleotides are TGTGCCAGCTCCCCCGAGATCGGACATATCACTGAAGCTTTCTTT.

The gene calls are TRBV2 and TRBJ1-5; TRBD1 is a possible D gene (6 bases). V lost 2 bases, J lost 4 bases, and 9 bases lay in between. Germline-derived CDR1 and CDR2 are SNHLY and FYNNEI. The CDR3 is 14 amino acids. CDR3 loop: CASSERTVNQPQHF. In DNA, the CDR3 is TGTGCCAGCAGTGAAAGGACAGTGAATCAGCCCCAGCATTTT.

Points on this clone: A single base separates this from a much larger clone, so it may be a read error. Other DNA variants within this sample encode the same CDR3. The rearrangement links TRBV5-1 to TRBJ2-1, with TRBD2 identical over 12 bases. There are 15 residues in the CDR3. With V trimmed by 4 bases and J by 2 bases, 1 base remained unmatched. Germline assignment: CDR1 SGHRS and CDR2 YFSETQ. The DNA for the CDR3 is TGCGCCAGCAGCCGACTAGCGGGAGCCTACAATGAGCAGTTCTTC. It translates to CASSRLAGAYNEQFF.

The chain couples TRBV25-1 to TRBJ1-6; D might be TRBD1 (5 bases). The CDR3 sequence is 14 residues long. Trimming cost V 2 bases and J 3 bases, with 5 bases left between them. Germline CDR1 and CDR2: MGHDK and SYGVNS. CDR3 region: CASSEQGYNSPLHF. The DNA for the CDR3 is TGTGCCAGCAGTGAACAGGGCTATAATTCACCCCTCCACTTT.

The rearrangement links TRBV14 to TRBJ2-5; the D is unclear. Germline CDR1 reads SGHDN; CDR2 reads FVKESK. Between the trimmed V and J ends, which lost 3 bases and 5 bases, there was a span of 7 bases. CDR3 size: 12 residues. The CDR3 nucleotides are TGTGCCAGCAGCCATGCGCCGGAGACCCAGTACTTC. Translation: CASSHAPETQYF. Complete variable domain (other parts from reference TRBV14 and TRBJ2-5): EAGVTQFPSHSVIEKGQTVTLRCDPISGHDNLYWYRRVMGKEIKFLLHFVKESKQDESGMPNNRFLAERTGGTYSTLKVQPAELEDSGVYFCASSHAPETQYFGPGTRLLVL.

Of note for this clone: Within the sample, other DNA sequences also encode this same CDR3. The CDR3 reads CASSVGPGGETQYF. In DNA form, the CDR3 reads TGTGCCAGCAGCGTAGGTCCGGGCGGGGAGACCCAGTACTTC. The V call is TRBV9, the J call TRBJ2-5; D is perhaps TRBD2 (5 bases). V lost 0 bases and J lost 5, with 11 bases in between. The CDR3 covers 14 residues. CDR1 SGDLS and CDR2 YYNGEE come from the germline V gene.

This rearrangement joins TRBV11-2 to TRBJ2-5, with D possibly TRBD1 on 7 matching bases. The ends were cut back, 5 bases at V and 5 bases at J, with 15 bases in the middle. Germline CDR1 SGHAT, CDR2 FQNNGV. The CDR3 has 14 residues. The CDR3 reads CASSTEQGRETQYF. The CDR3 DNA follows: TGTGCCAGCAGCACCGAACAGGGGAGGGAGACCCAGTACTTC.

The chain recombines TRBV28 with TRBJ2-1; D uncertain. The CDR3 covers 12 residues. Germline CDR1 and CDR2: MDHEN and SYDVKM. V was trimmed by 4 bases and J by 6 bases, leaving 7 bases between them. Written as DNA, the CDR3 is TGTGCCAGCAGTTATCCCCTCAATGAGCAGTTCTTC. Translating it yields CASSYPLNEQFF.

V gene TRBV29-1 combines with J gene TRBJ2-3, with TRBD1 matching over 9 bases. Germline values: CDR1 SQVTM, CDR2 ANQGSEA. The trim removed 6 bases at V and 5 bases at J, leaving 6 bases unmatched. The length of the CDR3 is 13 residues. CDR3 loop: CSVGTGMGDTQYF. CDR3 nucleotides: TGCAGCGTAGGGACAGGGATGGGAGATACGCAGTATTTT.

In nucleotides, the CDR3 is TGTGCCAGCAGCTACGTAGGGGCGCCAGAAGCTTTCTTT. This gives the protein CASSYVGAPEAFF. This sequence joins TRBV7-9 and TRBJ1-1; weak D call: TRBD1 (5 bases). Trimming stripped 4 bases from V and 8 bases from J, with 14 bases between. CDR3 length equals 13 residues. Germline CDR1 and CDR2: SEHNR and FQNEAQ (reference sequence).

The chain employs TRBV27 and TRBJ2-7; the D is unclear. This CDR3 spans 18 amino acids. V was pared by 3 bases and J by 2 bases, with 23 bases between. Per the germline V gene, CDR1 is MNHEY and CDR2 is SMNVEV (reference sequence). The CDR3 sequence is CASSFGRVGLSTPYEQYF. Written as DNA, the CDR3 is TGTGCCAGCAGTTTTGGGCGAGTTGGTTTGTCCACCCCCTACGAGCAGTACTTC.

The chain carries TRBV5-6 and TRBJ2-1; D possibly corresponds to TRBD1 (6 bases). V was pared by 0 bases and J by 9 bases, with 10 bases between. This CDR3 is 13 amino acids long. Germline V lookup: CDR1 SGHDT, CDR2 YYEEEE. The CDR3 spells CASSLGGQAEQFF. CDR3 nucleotide sequence: TGTGCCAGCAGCTTGGGGGGGCAGGCTGAGCAGTTCTTC.

This chain joins TRBV14 and TRBJ2-1; 10 bases are a match to TRBD2. The CDR3 loop spans 15 amino acids. The junction had 5 bases not matched to a gene; V was cut back by 6 bases and J by 3 bases. The V gene's germline CDR1 is SGHDN and CDR2 FVKESK. CDR3 DNA sequence: TGTGCCAGCAGTAAAAGACTAGCGGGCTACAATGAGCAGTTCTTC. It translates to CASSKRLAGYNEQFF. Full variable domain (rest looked up from reference TRBV14 and TRBJ2-1): EAGVTQFPSHSVIEKGQTVTLRCDPISGHDNLYWYRRVMGKEIKFLLHFVKESKQDESGMPNNRFLAERTGGTYSTLKVQPAELEDSGVYFCASSKRLAGYNEQFFGPGTRLTVL.

About this clone itself: The sample holds other DNA sequences that translate to the same CDR3. The chain has TRBV5-1 and TRBJ2-7, with 7 bases identical to TRBD2. V was clipped by 0 bases and J by 3 bases; unmatched bases: 6. The CDR3 spans 15 residues. Germline V gene sequence: CDR1 SGHRS, CDR2 YFSETQ. CDR3 DNA: TGCGCCAGCAGCTTGGGCAGCCCGGGGGGCTACGAGCAGTACTTC. This translates into CASSLGSPGGYEQYF. Based on the CDR3 plus reference TRBV5-1 and TRBJ2-7, the full variable domain is KAGVTQTPRYLIKTRGQQVTLSCSPISGHRSVSWYQQTPGQGLQFLFEYFSETQRNKGNFPGRFSGRQFSNSRSEMNVSTLELGDSALYLCASSLGSPGGYEQYFGPGTRLTVT.